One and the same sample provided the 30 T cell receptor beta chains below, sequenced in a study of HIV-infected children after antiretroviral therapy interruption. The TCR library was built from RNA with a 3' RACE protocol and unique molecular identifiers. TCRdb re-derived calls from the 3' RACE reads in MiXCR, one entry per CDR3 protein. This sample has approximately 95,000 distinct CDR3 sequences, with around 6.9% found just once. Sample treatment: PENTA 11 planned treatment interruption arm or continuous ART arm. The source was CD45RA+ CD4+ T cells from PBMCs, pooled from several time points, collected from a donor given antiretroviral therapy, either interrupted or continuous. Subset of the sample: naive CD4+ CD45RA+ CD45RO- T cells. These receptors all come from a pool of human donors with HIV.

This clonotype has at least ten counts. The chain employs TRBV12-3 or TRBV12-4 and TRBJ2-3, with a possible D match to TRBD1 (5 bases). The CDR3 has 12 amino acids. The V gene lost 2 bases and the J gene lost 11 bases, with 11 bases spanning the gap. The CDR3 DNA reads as TGTGCCAGCAGTTTAAGGGGAAGTAAGCAGTATTTT. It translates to CASSLRGSKQYF.

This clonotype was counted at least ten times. CDR3 residues: CASSIKGLAGAGELFF. CDR3 DNA: TGCGCCAGCAGCATAAAAGGACTAGCGGGAGCCGGGGAGCTGTTTTTT. This sequence joins TRBV5-1 and TRBJ2-2; TRBD2 matches 13 bases. Germline loops: CDR1 SGHRS, CDR2 YFSETQ. The J segment lost 6 bases and the V segment lost 4 bases, leaving 6 bases of the junction unmatched. The CDR3 sequence is 16 residues long.

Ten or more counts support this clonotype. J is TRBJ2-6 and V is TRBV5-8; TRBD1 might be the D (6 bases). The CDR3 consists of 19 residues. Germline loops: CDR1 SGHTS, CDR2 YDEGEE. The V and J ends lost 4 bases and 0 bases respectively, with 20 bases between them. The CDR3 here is CASSLIWTEGSSGANVLTF. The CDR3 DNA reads TGTGCCAGCAGCCTGATTTGGACAGAGGGATCCTCTGGGGCCAACGTCCTGACTTTC.

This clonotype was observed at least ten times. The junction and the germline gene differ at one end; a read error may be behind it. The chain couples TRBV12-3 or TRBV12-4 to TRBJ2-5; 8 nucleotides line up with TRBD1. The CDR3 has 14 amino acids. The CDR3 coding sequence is TGTGCAAGCAGCTCCGGACAGGGCCAAGACACCCAGTACTTT. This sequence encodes CASSSGQGQDTQYF.

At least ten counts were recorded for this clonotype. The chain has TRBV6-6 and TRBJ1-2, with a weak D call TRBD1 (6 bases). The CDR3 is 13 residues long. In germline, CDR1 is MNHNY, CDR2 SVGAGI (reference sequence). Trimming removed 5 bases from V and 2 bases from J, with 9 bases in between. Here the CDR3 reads CASSQTGNYGYTF. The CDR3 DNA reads TGTGCCAGCAGTCAGACAGGAAACTATGGCTACACCTTC.

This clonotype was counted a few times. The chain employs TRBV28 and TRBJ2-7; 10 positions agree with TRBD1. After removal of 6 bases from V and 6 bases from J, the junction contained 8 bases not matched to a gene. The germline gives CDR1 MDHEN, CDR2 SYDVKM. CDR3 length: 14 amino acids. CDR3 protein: CASRTSTGGREQYF. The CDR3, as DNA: TGTGCCAGCAGAACTTCGACAGGGGGCCGCGAGCAGTACTTC.

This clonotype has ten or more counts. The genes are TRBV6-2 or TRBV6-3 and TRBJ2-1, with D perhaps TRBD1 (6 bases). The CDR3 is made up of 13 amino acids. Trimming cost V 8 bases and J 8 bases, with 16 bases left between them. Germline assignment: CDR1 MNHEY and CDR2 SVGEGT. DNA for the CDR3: TGTGCCAGCGGTCCTCACTCAGGGGATGAGCAGTTCTTC. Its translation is CASGPHSGDEQFF.

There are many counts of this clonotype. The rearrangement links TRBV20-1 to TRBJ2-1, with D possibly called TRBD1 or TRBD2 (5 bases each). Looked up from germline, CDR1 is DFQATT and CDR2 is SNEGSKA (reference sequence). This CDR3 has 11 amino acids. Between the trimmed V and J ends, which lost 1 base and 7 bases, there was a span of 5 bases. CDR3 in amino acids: CSARGGNEQFF. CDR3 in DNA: TGCAGTGCTAGAGGGGGGAATGAGCAGTTCTTC.

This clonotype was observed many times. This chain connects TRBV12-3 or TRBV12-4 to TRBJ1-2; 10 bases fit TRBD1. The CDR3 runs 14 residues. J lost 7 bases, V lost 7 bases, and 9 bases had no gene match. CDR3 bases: TGTGCCAGCACCCCAGACAGGGGGCGGGTTGGCTACACCTTC. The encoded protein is CASTPDRGRVGYTF.

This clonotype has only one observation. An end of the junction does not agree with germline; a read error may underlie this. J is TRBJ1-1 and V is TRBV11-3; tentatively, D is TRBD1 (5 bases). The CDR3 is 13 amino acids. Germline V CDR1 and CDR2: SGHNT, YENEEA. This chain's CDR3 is CASSLKGNTEVFF. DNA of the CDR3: TGTGCCAGCAGCTTAAAGGGGAACACTGAAGTTTTCTTT.

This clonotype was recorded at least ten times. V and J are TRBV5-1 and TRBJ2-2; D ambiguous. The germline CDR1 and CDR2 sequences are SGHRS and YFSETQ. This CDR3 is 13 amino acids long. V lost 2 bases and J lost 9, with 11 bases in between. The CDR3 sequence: CASSFFPSRELFF. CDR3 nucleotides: TGCGCCAGCAGCTTTTTTCCCAGCAGGGAGCTGTTTTTT.

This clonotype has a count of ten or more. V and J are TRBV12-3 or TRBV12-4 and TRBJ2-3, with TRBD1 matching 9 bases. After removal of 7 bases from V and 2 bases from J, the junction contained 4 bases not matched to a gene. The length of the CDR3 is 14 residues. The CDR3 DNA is TGTGCCAGCACTCGGACAGGGGACACAGATACGCAGTATTTT. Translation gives CASTRTGDTDTQYF.

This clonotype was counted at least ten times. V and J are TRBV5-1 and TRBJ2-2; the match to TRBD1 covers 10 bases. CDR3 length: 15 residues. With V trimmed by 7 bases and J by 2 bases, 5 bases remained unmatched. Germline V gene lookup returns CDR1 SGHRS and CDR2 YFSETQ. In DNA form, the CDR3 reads TGCGCCAGCTACCGGGACAGGGGTAACACCGGGGAGCTGTTTTTT. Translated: CASYRDRGNTGELFF.

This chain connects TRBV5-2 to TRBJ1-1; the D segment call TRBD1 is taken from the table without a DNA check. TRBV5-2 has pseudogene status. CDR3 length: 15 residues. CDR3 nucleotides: TGTGCCAGCTCGCTCACATTGACAGGGAACACTGAAGCTTTCTTT. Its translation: CASSLTLTGNTEAFF.

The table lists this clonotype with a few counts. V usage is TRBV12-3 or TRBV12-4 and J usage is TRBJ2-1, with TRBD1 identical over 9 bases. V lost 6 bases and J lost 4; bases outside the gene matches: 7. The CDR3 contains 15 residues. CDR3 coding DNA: TGTGCCAGCAGCCCCCGAGACAGGGGGTACAATGAGCAGTTCTTC. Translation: CASSPRDRGYNEQFF.

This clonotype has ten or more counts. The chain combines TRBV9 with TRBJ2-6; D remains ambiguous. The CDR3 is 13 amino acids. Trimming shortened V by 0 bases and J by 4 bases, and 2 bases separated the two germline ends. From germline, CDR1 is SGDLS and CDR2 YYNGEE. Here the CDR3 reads CASSVAGANVLTF. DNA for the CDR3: TGTGCCAGCAGCGTAGCGGGGGCCAACGTCCTGACTTTC.

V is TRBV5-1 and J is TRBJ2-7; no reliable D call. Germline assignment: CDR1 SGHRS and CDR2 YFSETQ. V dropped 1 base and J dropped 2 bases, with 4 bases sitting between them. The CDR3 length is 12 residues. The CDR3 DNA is TGCGCCAGCAGCTTGCAGCCCTACGAGCAGTACTTC. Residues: CASSLQPYEQYF.

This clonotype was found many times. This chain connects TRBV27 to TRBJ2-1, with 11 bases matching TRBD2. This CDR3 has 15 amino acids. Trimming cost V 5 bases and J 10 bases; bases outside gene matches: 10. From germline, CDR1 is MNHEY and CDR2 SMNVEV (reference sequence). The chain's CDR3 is CASSPVAGGPGEQFF. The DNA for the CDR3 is TGTGCCAGCAGTCCTGTAGCGGGGGGGCCCGGGGAGCAGTTCTTC.

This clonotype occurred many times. DNA of the CDR3: TGCAGTGCTAGACCGGGACAGGGAGATTCACCCCTCCACTTT. Its protein product is CSARPGQGDSPLHF. The V gene is TRBV20-1, the J gene TRBJ1-6; TRBD1 agrees at 9 bases. CDR3 length equals 14 residues. Germline CDR1 and CDR2: DFQATT and SNEGSKA (reference sequence). V gave up 2 bases and J gave up 8 bases; unmatched junction bases: 4.

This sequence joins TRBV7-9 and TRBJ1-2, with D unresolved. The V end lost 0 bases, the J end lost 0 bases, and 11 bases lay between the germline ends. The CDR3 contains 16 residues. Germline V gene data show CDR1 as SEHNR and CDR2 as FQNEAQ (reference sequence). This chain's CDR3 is CASSLAGSDTNYGYTF. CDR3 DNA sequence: TGTGCCAGCAGCTTAGCGGGGTCCGATACTAACTATGGCTACACCTTC.

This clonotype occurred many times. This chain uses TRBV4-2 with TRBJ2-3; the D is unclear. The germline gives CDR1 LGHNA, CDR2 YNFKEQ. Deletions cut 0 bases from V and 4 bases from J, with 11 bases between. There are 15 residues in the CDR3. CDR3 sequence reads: CASSQDSLRADTQYF. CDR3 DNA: TGTGCCAGCAGCCAAGATAGCTTAAGGGCAGATACGCAGTATTTT.

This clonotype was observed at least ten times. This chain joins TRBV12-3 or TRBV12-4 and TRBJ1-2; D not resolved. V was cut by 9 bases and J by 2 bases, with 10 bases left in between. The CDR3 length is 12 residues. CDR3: CASMTGNYGYTF. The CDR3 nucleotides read TGTGCCAGTATGACGGGAAACTATGGCTACACCTTC.

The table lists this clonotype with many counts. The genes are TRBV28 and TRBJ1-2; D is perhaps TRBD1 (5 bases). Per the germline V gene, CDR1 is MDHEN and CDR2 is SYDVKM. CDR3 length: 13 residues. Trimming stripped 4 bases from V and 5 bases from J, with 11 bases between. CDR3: CASSSGTLYGYTF. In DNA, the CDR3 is TGTGCCAGCAGTTCCGGGACCCTTTATGGCTACACCTTC.

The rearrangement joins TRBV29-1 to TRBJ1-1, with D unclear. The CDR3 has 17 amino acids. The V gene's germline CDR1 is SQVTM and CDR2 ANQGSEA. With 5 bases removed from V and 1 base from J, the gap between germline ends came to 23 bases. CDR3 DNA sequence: TGCAGCGTTCACACAAGGGATAGGTTTATAGGGAACACTGAAGCTTTCTTT. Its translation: CSVHTRDRFIGNTEAFF.

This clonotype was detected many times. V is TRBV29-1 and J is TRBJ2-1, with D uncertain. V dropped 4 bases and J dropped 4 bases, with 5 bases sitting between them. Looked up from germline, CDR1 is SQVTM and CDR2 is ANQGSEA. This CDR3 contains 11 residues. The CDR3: CSVGGYNEQFF. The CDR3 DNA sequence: TGCAGCGTTGGGGGTTACAATGAGCAGTTCTTC.

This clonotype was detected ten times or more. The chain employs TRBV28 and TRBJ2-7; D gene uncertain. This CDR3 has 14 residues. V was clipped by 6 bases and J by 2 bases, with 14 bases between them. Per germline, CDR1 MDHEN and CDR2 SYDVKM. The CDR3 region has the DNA TGTGCCAGCAGAACCCTCGGGCCCCCCTACGAGCAGTACTTC. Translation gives CASRTLGPPYEQYF.

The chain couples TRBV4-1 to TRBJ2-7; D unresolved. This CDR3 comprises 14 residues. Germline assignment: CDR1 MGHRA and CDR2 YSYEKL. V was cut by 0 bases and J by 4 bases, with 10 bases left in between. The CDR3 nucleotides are TGCGCCAGCAGCCAAGAACGGTTCCTATACGAGCAGTACTTC. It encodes CASSQERFLYEQYF.

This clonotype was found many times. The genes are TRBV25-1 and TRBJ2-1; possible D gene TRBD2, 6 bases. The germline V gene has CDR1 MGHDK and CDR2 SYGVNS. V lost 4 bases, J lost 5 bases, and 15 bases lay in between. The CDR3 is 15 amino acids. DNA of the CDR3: TGTGCCAGCAGTGGGAGGGCCGGGATACACAATGAGCAGTTCTTC. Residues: CASSGRAGIHNEQFF. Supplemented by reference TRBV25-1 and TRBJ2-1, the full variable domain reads EADIYQTPRYLVIGTGKKITLECSQTMGHDKMYWYQQDPGMELHLIHYSYGVNSTEKGDLSSESTVSRIRTEHFPLTLESARPSHTSQYLCASSGRAGIHNEQFFGPGTRLTVL.

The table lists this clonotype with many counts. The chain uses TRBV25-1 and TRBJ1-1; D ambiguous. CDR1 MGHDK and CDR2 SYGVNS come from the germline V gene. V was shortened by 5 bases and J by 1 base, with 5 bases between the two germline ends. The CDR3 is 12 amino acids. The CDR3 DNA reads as TGTGCCAGCAGTATTCAGAACACTGAAGCTTTCTTT. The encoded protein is CASSIQNTEAFF.

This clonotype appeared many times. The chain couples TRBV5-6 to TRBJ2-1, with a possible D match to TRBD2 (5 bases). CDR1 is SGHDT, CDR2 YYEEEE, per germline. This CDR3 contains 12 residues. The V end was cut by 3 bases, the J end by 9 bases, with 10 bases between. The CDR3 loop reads CASSSMDFEQFF. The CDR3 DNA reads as TGTGCCAGCAGCTCCATGGACTTTGAGCAGTTCTTC.